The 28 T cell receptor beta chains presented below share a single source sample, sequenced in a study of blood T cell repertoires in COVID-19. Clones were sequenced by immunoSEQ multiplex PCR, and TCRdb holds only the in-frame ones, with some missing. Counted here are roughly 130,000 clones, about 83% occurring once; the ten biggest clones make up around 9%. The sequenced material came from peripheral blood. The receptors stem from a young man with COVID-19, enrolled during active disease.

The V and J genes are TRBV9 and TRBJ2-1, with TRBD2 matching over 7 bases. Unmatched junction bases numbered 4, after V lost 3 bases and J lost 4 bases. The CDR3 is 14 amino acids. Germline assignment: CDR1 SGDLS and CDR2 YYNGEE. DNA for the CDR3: TGTGCCAGCAGCGGTAGCGGGCAGTACAATGAGCAGTTCTTC. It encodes CASSGSGQYNEQFF.

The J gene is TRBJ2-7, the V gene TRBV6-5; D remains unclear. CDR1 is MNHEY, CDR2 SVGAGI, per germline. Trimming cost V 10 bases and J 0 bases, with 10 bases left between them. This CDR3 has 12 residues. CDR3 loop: CAIPGASYEQYF. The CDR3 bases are TGTGCCATCCCGGGTGCCTCCTACGAGCAGTACTTC.

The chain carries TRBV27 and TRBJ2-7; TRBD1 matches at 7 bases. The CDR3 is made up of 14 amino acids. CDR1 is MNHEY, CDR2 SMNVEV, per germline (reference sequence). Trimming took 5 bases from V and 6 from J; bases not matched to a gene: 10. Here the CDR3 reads CASSIMTGTGEQYF. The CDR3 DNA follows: TGTGCCAGCAGTATAATGACAGGGACCGGCGAGCAGTACTTC.

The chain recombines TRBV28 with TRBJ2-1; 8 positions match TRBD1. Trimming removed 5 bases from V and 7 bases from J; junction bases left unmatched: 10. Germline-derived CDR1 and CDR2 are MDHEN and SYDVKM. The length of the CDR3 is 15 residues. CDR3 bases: TGTGCCAGCAGTGATCCAGGGGGCGCCAAAAATGAGCAGTTCTTC. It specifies CASSDPGGAKNEQFF.

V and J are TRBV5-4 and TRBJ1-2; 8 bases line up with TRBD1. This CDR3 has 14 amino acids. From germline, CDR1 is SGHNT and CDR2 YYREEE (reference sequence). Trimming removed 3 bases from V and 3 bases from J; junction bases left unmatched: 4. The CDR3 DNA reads TGTGCCAGCAGCTCGGGACAGGAGGACTATGGCTACACCTTC. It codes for CASSSGQEDYGYTF.

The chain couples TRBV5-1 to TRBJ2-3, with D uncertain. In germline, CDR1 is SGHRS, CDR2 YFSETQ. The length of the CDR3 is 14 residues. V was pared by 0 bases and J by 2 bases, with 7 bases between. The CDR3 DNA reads TGCGCCAGCAGCTTGGCGGTTCCCACAGATACGCAGTATTTT. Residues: CASSLAVPTDTQYF.

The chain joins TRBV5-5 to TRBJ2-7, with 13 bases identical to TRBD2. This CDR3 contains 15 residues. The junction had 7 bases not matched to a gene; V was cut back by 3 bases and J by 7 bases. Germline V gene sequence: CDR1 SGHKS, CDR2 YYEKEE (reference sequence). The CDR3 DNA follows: TGTGCCAGCAGCTCTAGGACTAGCGGGAGAGGTGAGCAGTACTTC. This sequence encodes CASSSRTSGRGEQYF.

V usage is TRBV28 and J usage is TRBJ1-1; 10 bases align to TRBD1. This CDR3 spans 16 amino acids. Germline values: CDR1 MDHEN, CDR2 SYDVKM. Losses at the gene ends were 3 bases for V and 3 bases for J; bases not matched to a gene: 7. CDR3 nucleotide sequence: TGTGCCAGCAGTTTTAGGGGGACAGGGGCGTACACTGAAGCTTTCTTT. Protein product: CASSFRGTGAYTEAFF.

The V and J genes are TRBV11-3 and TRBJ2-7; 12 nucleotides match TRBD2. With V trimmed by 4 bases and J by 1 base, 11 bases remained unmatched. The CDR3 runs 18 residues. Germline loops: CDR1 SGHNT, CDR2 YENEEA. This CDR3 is CASSCPSGRAVTSYEQYF. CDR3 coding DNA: TGTGCCAGCAGCTGTCCTAGCGGGAGGGCCGTAACATCCTACGAGCAGTACTTC.

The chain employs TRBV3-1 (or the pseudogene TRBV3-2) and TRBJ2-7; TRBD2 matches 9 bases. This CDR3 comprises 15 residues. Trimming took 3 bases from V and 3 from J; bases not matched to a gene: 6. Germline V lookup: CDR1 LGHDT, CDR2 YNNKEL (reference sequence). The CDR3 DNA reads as TGTGCCAGCAGCCACCGCGGGAGGGCCAGCTACGAGCAGTACTTC. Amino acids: CASSHRGRASYEQYF.

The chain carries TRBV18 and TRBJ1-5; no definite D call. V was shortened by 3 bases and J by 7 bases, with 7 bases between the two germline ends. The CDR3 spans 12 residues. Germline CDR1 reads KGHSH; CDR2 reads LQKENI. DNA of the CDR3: TGTGCCAGCTCACCCGACGGGCAGCCCCAGCATTTT. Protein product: CASSPDGQPQHF.

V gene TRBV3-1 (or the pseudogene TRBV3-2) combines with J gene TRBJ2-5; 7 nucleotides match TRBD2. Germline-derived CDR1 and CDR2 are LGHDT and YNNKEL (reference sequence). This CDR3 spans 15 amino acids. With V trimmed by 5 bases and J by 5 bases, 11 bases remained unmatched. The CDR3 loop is CASSSSSTSRETQYF. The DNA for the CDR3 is TGTGCCAGCAGCTCCTCCTCGACTAGCAGGGAGACCCAGTACTTC.

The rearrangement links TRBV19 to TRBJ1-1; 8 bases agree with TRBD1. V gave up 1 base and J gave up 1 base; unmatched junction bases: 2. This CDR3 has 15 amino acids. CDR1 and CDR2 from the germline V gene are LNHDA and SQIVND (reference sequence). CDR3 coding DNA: TGTGCCAGTAGTATAGCGACAGGGGCGAACACTGAAGCTTTCTTT. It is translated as CASSIATGANTEAFF.

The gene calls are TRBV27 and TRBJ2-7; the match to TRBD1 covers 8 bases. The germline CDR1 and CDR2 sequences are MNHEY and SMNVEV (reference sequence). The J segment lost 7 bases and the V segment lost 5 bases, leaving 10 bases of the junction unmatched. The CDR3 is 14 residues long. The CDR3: CASSPRGLVGEQYF. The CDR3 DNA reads TGTGCCAGCAGTCCCAGGGGGCTTGTGGGGGAGCAGTACTTC.

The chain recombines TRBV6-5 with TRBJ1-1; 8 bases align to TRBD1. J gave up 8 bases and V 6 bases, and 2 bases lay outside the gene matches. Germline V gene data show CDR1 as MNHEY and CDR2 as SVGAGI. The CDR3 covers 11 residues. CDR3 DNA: TGTGCCAGCAGGAGGGACAGGGAAGCTTTCTTT. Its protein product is CASRRDREAFF.

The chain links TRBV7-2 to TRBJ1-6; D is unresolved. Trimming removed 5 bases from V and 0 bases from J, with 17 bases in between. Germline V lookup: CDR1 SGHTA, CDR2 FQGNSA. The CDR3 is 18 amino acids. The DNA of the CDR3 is TGTGCCAGCAGCCCCAGACATCCGGGGAGCTCCTATAATTCACCCCTCCACTTT. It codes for CASSPRHPGSSYNSPLHF.

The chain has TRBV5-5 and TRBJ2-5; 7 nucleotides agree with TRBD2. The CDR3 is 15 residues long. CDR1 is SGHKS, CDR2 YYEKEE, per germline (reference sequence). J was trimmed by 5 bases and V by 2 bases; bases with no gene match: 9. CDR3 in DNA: TGTGCCAGCAGCTTCGGGGGAGGGCCGAAGGAGACCCAGTACTTC. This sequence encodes CASSFGGGPKETQYF.

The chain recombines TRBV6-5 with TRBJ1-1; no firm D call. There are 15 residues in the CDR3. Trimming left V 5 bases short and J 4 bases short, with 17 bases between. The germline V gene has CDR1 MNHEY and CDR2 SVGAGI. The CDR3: CASSPSTGRATEAFF. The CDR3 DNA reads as TGTGCCAGCAGTCCATCTACCGGTAGAGCCACTGAAGCTTTCTTT.

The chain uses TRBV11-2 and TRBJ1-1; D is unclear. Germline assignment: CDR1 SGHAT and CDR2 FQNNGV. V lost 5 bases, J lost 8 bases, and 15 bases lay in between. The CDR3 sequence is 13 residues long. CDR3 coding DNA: TGTGCCAGCAGCCCCCGGCAGTTACAGGAAGCTTTCTTT. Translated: CASSPRQLQEAFF. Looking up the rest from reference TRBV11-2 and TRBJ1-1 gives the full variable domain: EAGVAQSPRYKIIEKRQSVAFWCNPISGHATLYWYQQILGQGPKLLIQFQNNGVVDDSQLPKDRFSAERLKGVDSTLKIQPAKLEDSAVYLCASSPRQLQEAFFGQGTRLTVV.

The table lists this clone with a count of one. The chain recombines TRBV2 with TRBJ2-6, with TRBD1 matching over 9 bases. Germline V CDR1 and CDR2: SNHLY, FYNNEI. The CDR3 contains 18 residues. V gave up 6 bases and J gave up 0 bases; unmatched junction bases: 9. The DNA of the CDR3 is TGTGCCAGCAGACGCCTCGGGACAGGGAGCTCTGGGGCCAACGTCCTGACTTTC. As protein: CASRRLGTGSSGANVLTF.

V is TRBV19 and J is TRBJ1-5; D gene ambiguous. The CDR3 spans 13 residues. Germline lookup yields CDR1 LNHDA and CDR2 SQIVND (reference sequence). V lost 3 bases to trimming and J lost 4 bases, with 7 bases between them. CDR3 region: CASSIRENQPQHF. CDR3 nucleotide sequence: TGTGCCAGTAGTATTAGAGAGAATCAGCCCCAGCATTTT. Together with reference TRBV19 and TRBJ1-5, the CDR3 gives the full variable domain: DGGITQSPKYLFRKEGQNVTLSCEQNLNHDAMYWYRQDPGQGLRLIYYSQIVNDFQKGDIAEGYSVSREKKESFPLTVTSAQKNPTAFYLCASSIRENQPQHFGDGTRLSIL.

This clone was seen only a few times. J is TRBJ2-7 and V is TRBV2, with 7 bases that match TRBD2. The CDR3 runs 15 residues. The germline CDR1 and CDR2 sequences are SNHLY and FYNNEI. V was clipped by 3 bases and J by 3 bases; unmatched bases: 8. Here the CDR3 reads CASSETLAVNYEQYF. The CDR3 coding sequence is TGTGCCAGCAGTGAGACCCTAGCGGTCAACTACGAGCAGTACTTC.

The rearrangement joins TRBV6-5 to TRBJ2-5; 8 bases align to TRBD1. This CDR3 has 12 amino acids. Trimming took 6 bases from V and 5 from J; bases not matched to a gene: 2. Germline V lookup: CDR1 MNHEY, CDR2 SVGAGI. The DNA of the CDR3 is TGTGCCAGCAGCTGGACAGGGGAGACCCAGTACTTC. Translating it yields CASSWTGETQYF.

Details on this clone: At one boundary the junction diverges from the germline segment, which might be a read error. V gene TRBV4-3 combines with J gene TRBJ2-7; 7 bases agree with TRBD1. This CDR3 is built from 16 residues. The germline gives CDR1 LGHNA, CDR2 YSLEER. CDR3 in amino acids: CASSQDPGQATLLGSF. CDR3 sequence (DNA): TGCGCCAGCAGCCAAGATCCCGGACAGGCGACACTCCTGGGGAGTTTC.

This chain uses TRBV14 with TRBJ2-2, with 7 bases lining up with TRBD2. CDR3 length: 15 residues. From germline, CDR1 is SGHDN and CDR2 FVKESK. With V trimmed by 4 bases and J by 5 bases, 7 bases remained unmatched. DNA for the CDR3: TGTGCCAGCAGCCTCACTAGCGTCGAAACCGGGGAGCTGTTTTTT. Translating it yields CASSLTSVETGELFF.

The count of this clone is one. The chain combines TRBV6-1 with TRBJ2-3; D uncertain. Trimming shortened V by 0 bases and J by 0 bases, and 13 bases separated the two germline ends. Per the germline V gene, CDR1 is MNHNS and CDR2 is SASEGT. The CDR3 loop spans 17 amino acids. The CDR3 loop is CASSEAHSVRSTDTQYF. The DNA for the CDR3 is TGTGCCAGCAGTGAAGCGCACAGTGTACGTAGCACAGATACGCAGTATTTT.

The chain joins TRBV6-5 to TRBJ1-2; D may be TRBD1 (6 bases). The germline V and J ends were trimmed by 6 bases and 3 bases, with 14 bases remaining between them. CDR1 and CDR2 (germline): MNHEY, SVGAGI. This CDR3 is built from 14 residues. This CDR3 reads CASSPRGGDYGYTF. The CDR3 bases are TGTGCCAGCAGCCCAAGGGGGGGGGACTATGGCTACACCTTC.

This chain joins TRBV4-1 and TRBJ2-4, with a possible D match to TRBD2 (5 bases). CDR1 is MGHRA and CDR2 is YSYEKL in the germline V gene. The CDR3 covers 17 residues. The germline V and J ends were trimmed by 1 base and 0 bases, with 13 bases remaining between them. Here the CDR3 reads CASSQAPIREAKNIQYF. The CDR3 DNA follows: TGCGCCAGCAGCCAAGCCCCAATCCGGGAAGCCAAAAACATTCAGTACTTC.